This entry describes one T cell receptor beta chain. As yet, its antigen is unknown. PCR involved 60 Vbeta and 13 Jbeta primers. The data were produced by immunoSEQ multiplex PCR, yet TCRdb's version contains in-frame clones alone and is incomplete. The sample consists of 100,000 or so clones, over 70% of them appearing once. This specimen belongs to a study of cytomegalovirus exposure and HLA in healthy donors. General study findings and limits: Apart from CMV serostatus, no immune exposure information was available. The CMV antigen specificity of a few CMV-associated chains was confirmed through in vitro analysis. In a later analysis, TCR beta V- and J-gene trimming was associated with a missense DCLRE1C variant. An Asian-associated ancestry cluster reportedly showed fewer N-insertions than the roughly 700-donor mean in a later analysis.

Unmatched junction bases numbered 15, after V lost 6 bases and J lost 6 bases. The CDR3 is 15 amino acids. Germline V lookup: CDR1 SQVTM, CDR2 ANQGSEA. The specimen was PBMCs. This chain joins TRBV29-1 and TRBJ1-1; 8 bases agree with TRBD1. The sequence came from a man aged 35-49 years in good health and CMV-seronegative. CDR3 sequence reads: CSVRPWDRISPEAFF. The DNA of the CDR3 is TGCAGCGTCCGCCCCTGGGACAGGATTAGTCCTGAAGCTTTCTTT.